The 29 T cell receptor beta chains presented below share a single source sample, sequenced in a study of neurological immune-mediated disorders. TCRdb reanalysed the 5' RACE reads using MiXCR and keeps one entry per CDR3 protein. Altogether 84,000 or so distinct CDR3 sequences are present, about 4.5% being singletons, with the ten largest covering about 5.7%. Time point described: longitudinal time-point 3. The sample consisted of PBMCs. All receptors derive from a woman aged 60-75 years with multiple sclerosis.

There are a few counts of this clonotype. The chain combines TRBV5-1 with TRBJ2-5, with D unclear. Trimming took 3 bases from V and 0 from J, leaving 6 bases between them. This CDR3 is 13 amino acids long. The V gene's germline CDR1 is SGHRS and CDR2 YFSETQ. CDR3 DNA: TGCGCCAGCAGCTGGCGGTACCAAGAGACCCAGTACTTC. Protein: CASSWRYQETQYF.

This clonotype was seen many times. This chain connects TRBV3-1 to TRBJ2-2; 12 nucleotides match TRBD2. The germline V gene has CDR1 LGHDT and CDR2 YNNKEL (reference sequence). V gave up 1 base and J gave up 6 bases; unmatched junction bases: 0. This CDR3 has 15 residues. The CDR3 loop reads CASSQGTSGAGELFF. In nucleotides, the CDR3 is TGTGCCAGCAGCCAAGGGACTAGCGGGGCCGGGGAGCTGTTTTTT.

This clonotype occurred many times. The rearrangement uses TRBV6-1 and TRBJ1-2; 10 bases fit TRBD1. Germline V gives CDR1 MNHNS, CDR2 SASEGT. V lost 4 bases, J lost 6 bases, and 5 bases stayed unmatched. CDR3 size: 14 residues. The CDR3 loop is CASSASGTGDGYTF. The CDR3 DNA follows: TGTGCCAGCAGTGCCTCCGGGACAGGGGATGGCTACACCTTC.

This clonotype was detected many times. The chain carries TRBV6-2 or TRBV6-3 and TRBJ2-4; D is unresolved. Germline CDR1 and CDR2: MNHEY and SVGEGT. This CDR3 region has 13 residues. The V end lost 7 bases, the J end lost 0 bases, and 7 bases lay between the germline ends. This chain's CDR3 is CASTDPAKNIQYF. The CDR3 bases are TGTGCCAGCACGGACCCAGCCAAAAACATTCAGTACTTC.

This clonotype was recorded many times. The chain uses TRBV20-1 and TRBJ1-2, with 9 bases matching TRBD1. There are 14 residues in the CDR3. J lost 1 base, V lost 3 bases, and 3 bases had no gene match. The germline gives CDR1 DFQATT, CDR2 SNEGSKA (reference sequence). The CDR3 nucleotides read TGCAGTGCTAGGGAGGACAGGGGTAACTATGGCTACACCTTC. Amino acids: CSAREDRGNYGYTF.

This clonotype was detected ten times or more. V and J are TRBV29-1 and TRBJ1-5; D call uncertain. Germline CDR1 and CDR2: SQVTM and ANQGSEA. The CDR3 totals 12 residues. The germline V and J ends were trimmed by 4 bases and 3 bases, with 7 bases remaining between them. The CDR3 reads CSVANLNQPQHF. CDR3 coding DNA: TGCAGCGTTGCCAATCTCAATCAGCCCCAGCATTTT.

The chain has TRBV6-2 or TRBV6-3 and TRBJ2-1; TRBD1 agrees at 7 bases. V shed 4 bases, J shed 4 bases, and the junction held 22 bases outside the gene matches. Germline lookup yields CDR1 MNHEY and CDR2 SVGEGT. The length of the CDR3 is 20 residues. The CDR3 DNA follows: TGTGCCAGCAGTTCCCTGCTTGCCAGCCATCAGTCAGGGGGTTACAATGAGCAGTTCTTC. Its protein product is CASSSLLASHQSGGYNEQFF.

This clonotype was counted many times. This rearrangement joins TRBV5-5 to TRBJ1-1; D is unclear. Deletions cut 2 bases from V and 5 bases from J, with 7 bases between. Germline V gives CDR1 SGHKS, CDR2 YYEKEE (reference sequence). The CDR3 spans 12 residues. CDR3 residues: CASSFHATEAFF. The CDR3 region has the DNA TGTGCCAGCAGCTTCCACGCGACTGAAGCTTTCTTT.

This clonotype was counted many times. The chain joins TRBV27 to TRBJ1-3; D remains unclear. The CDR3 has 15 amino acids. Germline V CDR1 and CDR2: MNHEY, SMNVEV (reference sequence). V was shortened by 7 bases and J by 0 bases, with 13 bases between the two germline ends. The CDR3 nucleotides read TGTGCCAGCAAACTAGACCCGAGCTCTGGAAACACCATATATTTT. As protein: CASKLDPSSGNTIYF.

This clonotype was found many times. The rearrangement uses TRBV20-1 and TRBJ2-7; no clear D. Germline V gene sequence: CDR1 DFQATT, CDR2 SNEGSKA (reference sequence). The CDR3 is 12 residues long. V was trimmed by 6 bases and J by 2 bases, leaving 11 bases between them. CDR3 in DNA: TGCAGTGCCATCTCAGGAGCCTACGAGCAGTACTTC. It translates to CSAISGAYEQYF.

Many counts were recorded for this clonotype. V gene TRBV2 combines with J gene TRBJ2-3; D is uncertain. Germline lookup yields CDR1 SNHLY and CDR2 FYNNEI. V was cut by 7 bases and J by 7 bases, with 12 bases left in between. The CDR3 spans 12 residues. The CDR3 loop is CASTPPEHTQYF. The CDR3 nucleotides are TGTGCCAGCACCCCGCCTGAGCATACGCAGTATTTT.

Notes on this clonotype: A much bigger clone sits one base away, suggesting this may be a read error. The CDR3, as DNA: TGCAGTGCTCACGGGAACACCGGGAAGCTGTTTTTT. This encodes CSAHGNTGKLFF. The chain uses TRBV20-1 and TRBJ2-2, with D perhaps matching TRBD2 (5 bases). In germline, CDR1 is DFQATT, CDR2 SNEGSKA (reference sequence). The CDR3 contains 12 residues.

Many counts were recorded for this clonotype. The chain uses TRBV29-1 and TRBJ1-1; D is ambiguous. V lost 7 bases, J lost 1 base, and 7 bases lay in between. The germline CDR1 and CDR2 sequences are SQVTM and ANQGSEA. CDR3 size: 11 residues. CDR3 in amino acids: CSGEQNTEAFF. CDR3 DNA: TGCAGCGGTGAGCAGAACACTGAAGCTTTCTTT. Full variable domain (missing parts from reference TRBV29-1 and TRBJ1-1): SAVISQKPSRDICQRGTSLTIQCQVDSQVTMMFWYRQQPGQSLTLIATANQGSEATYESGFVIDKFPISRPNLTFSTLTVSNMSPEDSSIYLCSGEQNTEAFFGQGTRLTVV.

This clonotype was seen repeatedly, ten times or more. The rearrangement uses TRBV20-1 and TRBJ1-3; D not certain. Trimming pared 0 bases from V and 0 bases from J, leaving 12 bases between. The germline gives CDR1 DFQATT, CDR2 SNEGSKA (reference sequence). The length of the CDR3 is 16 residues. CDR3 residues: CSARDPGLRSGNTIYF. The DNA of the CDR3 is TGCAGTGCTAGAGATCCAGGCCTACGCTCTGGAAACACCATATATTTT.

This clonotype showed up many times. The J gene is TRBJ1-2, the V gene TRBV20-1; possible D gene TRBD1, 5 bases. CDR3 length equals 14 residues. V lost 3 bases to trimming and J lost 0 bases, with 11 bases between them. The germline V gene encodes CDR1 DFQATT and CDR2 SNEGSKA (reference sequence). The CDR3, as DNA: TGCAGTGCTAGTAGGGACGGAGCTAACTATGGCTACACCTTC. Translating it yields CSASRDGANYGYTF.

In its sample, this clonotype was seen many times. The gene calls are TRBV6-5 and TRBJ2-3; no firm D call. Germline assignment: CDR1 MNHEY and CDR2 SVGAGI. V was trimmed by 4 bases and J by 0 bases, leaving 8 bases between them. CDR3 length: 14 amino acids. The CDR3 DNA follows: TGTGCCAGCAGTTTTAGCAGCAGCACAGATACGCAGTATTTT. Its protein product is CASSFSSSTDTQYF.

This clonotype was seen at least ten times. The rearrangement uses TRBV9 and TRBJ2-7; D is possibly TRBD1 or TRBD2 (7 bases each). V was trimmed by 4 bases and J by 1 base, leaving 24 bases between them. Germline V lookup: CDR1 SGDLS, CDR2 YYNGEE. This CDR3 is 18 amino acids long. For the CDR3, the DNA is TGTGCCAGCAGCCCCTTCGCCTCGACAGGGCGGGGGTCCTACGAGCAGTACTTC. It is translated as CASSPFASTGRGSYEQYF.

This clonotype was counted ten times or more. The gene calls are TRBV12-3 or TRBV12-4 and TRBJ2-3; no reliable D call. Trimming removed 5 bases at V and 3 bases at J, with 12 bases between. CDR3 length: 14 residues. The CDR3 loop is CASSPGMRTDTQYF. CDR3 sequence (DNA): TGTGCCAGCAGTCCGGGCATGAGGACAGATACGCAGTATTTT.

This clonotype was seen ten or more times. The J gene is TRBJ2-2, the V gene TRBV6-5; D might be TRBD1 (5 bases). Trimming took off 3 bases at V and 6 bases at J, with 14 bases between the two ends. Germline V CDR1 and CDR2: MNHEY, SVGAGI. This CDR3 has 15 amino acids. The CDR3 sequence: CASSYAPGIAGELFF. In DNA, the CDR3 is TGTGCCAGCAGTTATGCGCCAGGGATAGCCGGGGAGCTGTTTTTT.

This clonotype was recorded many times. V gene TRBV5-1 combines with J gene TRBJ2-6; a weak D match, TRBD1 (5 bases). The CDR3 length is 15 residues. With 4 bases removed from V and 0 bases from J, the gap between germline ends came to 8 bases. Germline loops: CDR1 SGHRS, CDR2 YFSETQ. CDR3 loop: CASSTRVSGANVLTF. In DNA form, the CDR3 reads TGCGCCAGCAGCACCAGGGTCTCTGGGGCCAACGTCCTGACTTTC.

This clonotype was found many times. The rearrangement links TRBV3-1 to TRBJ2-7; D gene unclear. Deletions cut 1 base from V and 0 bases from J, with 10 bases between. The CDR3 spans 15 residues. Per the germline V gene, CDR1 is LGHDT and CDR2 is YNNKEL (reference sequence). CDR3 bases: TGTGCCAGCAGCCAAGCGGCAGGCAGCTCCTACGAGCAGTACTTC. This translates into CASSQAAGSSYEQYF.

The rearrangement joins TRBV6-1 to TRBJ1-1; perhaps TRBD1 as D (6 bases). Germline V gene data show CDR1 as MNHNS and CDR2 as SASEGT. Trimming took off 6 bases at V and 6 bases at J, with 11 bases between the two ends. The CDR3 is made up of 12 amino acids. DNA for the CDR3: TGTGCCAGCAGGAGGGGGAGGCCTGAAGCTTTCTTT. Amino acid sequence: CASRRGRPEAFF.

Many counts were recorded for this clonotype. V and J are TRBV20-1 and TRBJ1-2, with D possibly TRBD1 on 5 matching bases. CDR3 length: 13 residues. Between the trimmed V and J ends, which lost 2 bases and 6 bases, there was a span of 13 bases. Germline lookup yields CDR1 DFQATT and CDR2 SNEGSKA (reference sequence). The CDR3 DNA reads TGCAGTGCTAGATCCATGGCGGGGCATGGCTACACCTTC. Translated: CSARSMAGHGYTF.

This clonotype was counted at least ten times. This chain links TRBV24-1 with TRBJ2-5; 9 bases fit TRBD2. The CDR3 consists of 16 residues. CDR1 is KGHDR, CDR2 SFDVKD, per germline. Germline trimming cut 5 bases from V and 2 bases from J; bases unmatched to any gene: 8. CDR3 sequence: CATSGFSAGGQETQYF. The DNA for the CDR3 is TGTGCCACCAGTGGATTCTCAGCGGGGGGTCAAGAGACCCAGTACTTC.

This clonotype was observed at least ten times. CDR3 coding DNA: TGTGCCAGCAGCTTAGACAGGATATACAATGAGCAGTTCTTC. Its protein product is CASSLDRIYNEQFF. The chain combines TRBV7-6 with TRBJ2-1; a possible D gene is TRBD1 (5 bases). The length of the CDR3 is 14 residues. The V end was cut by 1 base, the J end by 4 bases, with 8 bases between. Per the germline V gene, CDR1 is SGHVS and CDR2 is FNYEAQ.

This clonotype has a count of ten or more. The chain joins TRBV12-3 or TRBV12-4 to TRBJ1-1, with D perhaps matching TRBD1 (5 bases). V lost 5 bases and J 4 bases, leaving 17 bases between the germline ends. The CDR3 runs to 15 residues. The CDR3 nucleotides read TGTGCCAGCAGTCTCACAGCACCAGGGAGCACTGAAGCTTTCTTT. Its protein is CASSLTAPGSTEAFF.

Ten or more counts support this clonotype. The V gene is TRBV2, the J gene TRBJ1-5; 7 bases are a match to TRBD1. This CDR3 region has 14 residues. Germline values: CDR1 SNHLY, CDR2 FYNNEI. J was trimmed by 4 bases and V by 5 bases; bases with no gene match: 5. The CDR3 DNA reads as TGTGCCAGCAGTCCGGGACAGACAAATCAGCCCCAGCATTTT. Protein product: CASSPGQTNQPQHF.

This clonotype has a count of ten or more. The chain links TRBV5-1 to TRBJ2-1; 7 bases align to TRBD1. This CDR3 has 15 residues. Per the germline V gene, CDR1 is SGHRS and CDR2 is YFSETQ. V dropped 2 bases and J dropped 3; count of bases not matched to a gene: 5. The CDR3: CASSFRDRNYNEQFF. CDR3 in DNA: TGCGCCAGCAGCTTCCGGGACAGAAACTACAATGAGCAGTTCTTC.

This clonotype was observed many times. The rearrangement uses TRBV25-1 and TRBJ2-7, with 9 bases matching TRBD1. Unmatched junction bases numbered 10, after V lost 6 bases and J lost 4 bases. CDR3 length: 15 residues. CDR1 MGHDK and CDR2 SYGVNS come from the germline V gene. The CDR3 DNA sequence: TGTGCCAGCAGGGAAACCGGGACAGGGACGTACGAGCAGTACTTC. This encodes CASRETGTGTYEQYF.